This TCR beta chain was retrieved from a study of cytomegalovirus exposure and HLA in healthy donors. Whole-study context: In terms of ancestry, the Caucasian-associated cluster contained roughly 80% of the roughly 400 genotyped donors.

In germline, CDR1 is PRHDT, CDR2 FYEKMQ (reference sequence). The CDR3 contains 15 residues. V was pared by 0 bases and J by 2 bases, with 8 bases between. The sample holds a few counts of this clone. The PCR had 60 Vbeta and 13 Jbeta primers. Sequencing was performed with immunoSEQ multiplex PCR; in TCRdb, only in-frame clones are kept and a portion is missing. The sample has approximately 180,000 clones, 70% to 85% seen once; the top ten hold about 2.5%. This chain joins TRBV13 and TRBJ1-3; D gene uncertain. The TCR comes from a human donor in good health. The sequencing input was PBMCs. This CDR3 is CASSLGRGTGNTIYF. The CDR3 DNA follows: TGTGCCAGCAGCTTAGGCCGGGGAACTGGAAACACCATATATTTT.